Each of the 5 T cell receptor beta chains below was sequenced from the same sample in a study of shared clonotypes between healthy human individuals. The table came from immunoSEQ multiplex PCR; TCRdb's copy has only in-frame clones and leaves some out. Of about 2.2 million clones listed, 90% to 95% are singletons. The naive CD8 subset, CD45RO-negative cells positively selected for CCR7, excluded terminally differentiated effector memory CD45RA+ cells. The sequenced sample consisted of naive CD8+ T cells from PBMCs. Receptors originate from a young man in good health. Some clones in this sample may be carry-over from other donors' samples.

This chain links TRBV27 with TRBJ2-7; D gene unclear. Between the trimmed V and J ends, which lost 7 bases and 3 bases, there was a span of 13 bases. Germline lookup yields CDR1 MNHEY and CDR2 SMNVEV (reference sequence). The CDR3 runs 13 residues. The CDR3 spells CASKPGLSYEQYF. CDR3 nucleotide sequence: TGTGCCAGCAAACCGGGTCTTAGCTACGAGCAGTACTTC.

The genes are TRBV6-5 and TRBJ1-1; D unclear. The V and J ends lost 2 bases and 6 bases respectively, with 16 bases between them. The CDR3 sequence is 15 residues long. Germline V gives CDR1 MNHEY, CDR2 SVGAGI. The DNA for the CDR3 is TGTGCCAGCAGTTACGGGGTCACCCAACGGGCTGAAGCTTTCTTT. Translating gives CASSYGVTQRAEAFF.

This sequence joins TRBV27 and TRBJ2-7; 12 bases fit TRBD2. CDR1 and CDR2 (germline): MNHEY, SMNVEV (reference sequence). The CDR3 loop spans 15 amino acids. With V trimmed by 6 bases and J by 7 bases, 10 bases remained unmatched. The CDR3 here is CASRRLAGGPEEQYF. The CDR3, as DNA: TGTGCCAGCAGGCGTCTAGCGGGAGGGCCAGAAGAGCAGTACTTC.

The rearrangement joins TRBV11-2 to TRBJ2-2; D is unclear. The CDR3 has 18 amino acids. Trimming pared 0 bases from V and 6 bases from J, leaving 20 bases between. CDR1 and CDR2 from the germline V gene are SGHAT and FQNNGV. CDR3 region: CASSLDLGVGLGAGELFF. In DNA form, the CDR3 reads TGTGCCAGCAGCTTAGATTTAGGCGTCGGTCTGGGCGCCGGGGAGCTGTTTTTT.

This chain uses TRBV28 with TRBJ2-7, with D perhaps TRBD1 or TRBD2 (5 bases each). The CDR3 sequence is 14 residues long. Trimming stripped 5 bases from V and 3 bases from J, with 14 bases between. Per germline, CDR1 MDHEN and CDR2 SYDVKM. CDR3 nucleotides: TGTGCCAGCAGTCAGGGACGGGTGGGCTACGAGCAGTACTTC. It is translated as CASSQGRVGYEQYF. Full variable domain (outside the CDR3, taken from reference TRBV28 and TRBJ2-7): DVKVTQSSRYLVKRTGEKVFLECVQDMDHENMFWYRQDPGLGLRLIYFSYDVKMKEKGDIPEGYSVSREKKERFSLILESASTNQTSMYLCASSQGRVGYEQYFGPGTRLTVT.